The following is a T cell receptor beta chain sequence with its context. The study ran its PCR with 60 Vbeta and 13 Jbeta primers. TCRdb's table, derived via immunoSEQ multiplex PCR, lists solely in-frame clones and lacks some. This sample lists some 30,000 clones; its ten largest clones have 3% to 4%. These data come from a study of cytomegalovirus exposure and HLA in healthy donors. From germline, CDR1 is GTSNPN and CDR2 SVGIG (reference sequence). The CDR3 is made up of 13 amino acids. V lost 0 bases and J lost 7; bases outside the gene matches: 2. The V and J genes are TRBV30 and TRBJ2-1; 8 bases line up with TRBD1. The sample was PBMCs. This TCR was sampled from a man aged 35 to 55 in good health and CMV-seronegative. CDR3 in DNA: TGTGCCTGGAGTGTCACAGGGGGTAATGAGCAGTTCTTC. As protein: CAWSVTGGNEQFF.